The source of this TCR beta chain is a study of graft-versus-host responses after intestinal transplantation (dated by TCRdb to about 2021). Context from the whole study: Multivisceral, liver-intestinal, or isolated intestinal transplants were received by the recipients. A cohort of approximately 23 intestinal transplant recipients, including one retransplant, was enrolled, and 3 patients lacking pretransplant specimens were excluded. Every recipient was given anti-thymocyte globulin induction, then maintenance tacrolimus and steroids for around three years. To identify alloreactive clones, pre-transplant mixed lymphocyte reaction products were sequenced and then compared with unstimulated pre-transplant donor and recipient T cells. Rather than being sequenced by the commercial service, samples from a few later patients were sequenced in-house on an Illumina MiSeq and processed with MiXCR. Graft-versus-host and host-versus-graft alloreactive T cell clones were tracked in the graft, circulation and bone marrow after intestinal transplantation using bulk TCR-beta CDR3 sequencing. A peak of at least 4% donor T cells among recipient peripheral blood mononuclear cells was the definition used for donor T cell macrochimerism. The investigation overall reported the following: The conclusions were limited by the relatively low number and heterogeneity of the intestinal transplant patients. GvH clones turned up in recipient bone marrow, with some appearing earlier in ileal mucosa or blood, a pattern consistent with an intestinal mucosal origin. High GvH to HvG T cell clonal ratios were observed in the allografts of patients with donor T cell macrochimerism. Early after transplant, peak levels of circulating GvH clones were found to be associated with declines in HvG clones.

As to this clone: This clone's antigen is unknown. No quality values exist for individual bases; no much larger clone is one base distant.

Libraries came from the immunoSEQ multiplex PCR assay. For most patients, genomic DNA was subjected to high-throughput TCR-beta CDR3 sequencing by Adaptive Biotechnologies. The study's own analysis went as follows. TCR sequencing data were retrieved from Adaptive's ImmunoSEQ software for 15 to 20 patients, whereas a few other patients were processed with MiXCR and VDJtools. Because the origin of CDR3 nucleotide sequences shared between donor and recipient could not be assigned, those sequences were removed. At least 2-fold expansion over unstimulated cells and a minimum CFSE-low frequency of 0.002% (template counts) or 0.001% (read counts) were required for clones to be classified as alloreactive. Clones detected in sequenced pre-transplant spleen, lymph node, or MLR CFSE-low populations of the donor or recipient were defined as mappable. The cumulative frequency of alloreactive clones was calculated as a percentage of all sequences, weighted by copy number. TCRdb limited this immuneACCESS table to in-frame rearrangements with V and J called. A share of clones is missing; checked studies link under half to unresolved V genes, and the rest is unexplained. Clonal size and the V and J genes are those of that table, whereas D and trimming came from the DNA. The sample profile shows 55,000 to 70,000 clones; about 90% of them were found once. In total, the top ten clones hold around 2.5% of the sample.

The CDR3 has 14 amino acids, counting the end cysteine and phenylalanine. Only the CDR3 DNA is retained, 42 bases long and in frame from the first base. Trimming removed 0 bases from V and 0 bases from J, leaving 3 bases between the germline ends. Via the germline V gene, CDR1 is ENHRY and CDR2 SYGVKD. Blood samples were collected up to 4 times in the first month after transplant and then at least monthly when available. The sequence derives from a human patient who received an intestinal transplant, so some T cells may come from the graft donor. The chain is assembled from TRBV10-3 and TRBJ1-3; no D gene is confidently identified. The source was PBMCs, collected 118 to 130 days after intestinal transplantation. In nucleotides, the sequence is TGTGCCATCAGTGAGTCGACCTCTGGAAACACCATATATTTT. Translated, this gives CAISESTSGNTIYF.